This T cell receptor (beta chain) comes out of a study of T cell changes during pregnancy in multiple sclerosis. Trimming removed 3 bases from V and 6 bases from J; junction bases left unmatched: 7. The CDR3 is 15 residues long. CDR1 is MGHRA, CDR2 YSYEKL, per germline. Data came from immunoSEQ multiplex PCR; TCRdb stores just in-frame clones and leaves some out. The table lists some 37,000 clones, 75% to 95% of them singletons. This clone was seen a few times. Here the sequenced sample was CD8+ T cells from peripheral blood mononuclear cells, taken after pregnancy. The TCR originated in a female donor with multiple sclerosis, enrolled in a pregnancy study. The chain recombines TRBV4-1 with TRBJ2-1; 8 bases align to TRBD1. The CDR3 DNA reads TGCGCCAGCAGCCACCCGGGACAGGCGTCCAATGAGCAGTTCTTC. This encodes CASSHPGQASNEQFF.